This entry is about one T cell receptor (beta chain). This CDR3 has 15 residues. Trimming cost V 2 bases and J 0 bases, with 5 bases left between them. The germline gives CDR1 SGHTA, CDR2 FQGTGA. This sample was included in a study of tumor-infiltrating lymphocytes in oesophageal squamous cell carcinoma. TCRdb fed the PCR reads into MiXCR, producing one record per CDR3 protein. The table lists about 12,000 distinct CDR3 sequences, 50% to 60% of them singletons. The V call is TRBV7-3, the J call TRBJ2-6; the D is unclear. The sample comprised esophageal tumor tissue. The source is a female donor with esophageal squamous cell carcinoma. The CDR3: CASSLDHSGANVLTF. The CDR3 DNA is TGTGCCAGCAGCTTAGATCACTCTGGGGCCAACGTCCTGACTTTC. The full variable domain, completed using reference TRBV7-3 and TRBJ2-6, is GAGVSQTPSNKVTEKGKYVELRCDPISGHTALYWYRQSLGQGPEFLIYFQGTGAADDSGLPNDRFFAVRPEGSVSTLKIQRTERGDSAVYLCASSLDHSGANVLTFGAGSRLTVL.